A single sample gave rise to the 24 T cell receptor beta chains below, sequenced in a study of T cells in Graves' hyperthyroidism and ophthalmopathy. The CDR3 regions of TCR beta were amplified from RNA transcripts. HTBI primers were the set used in a first-round RT-PCR of the TCR CDR3. TCRdb used MiXCR to reprocess the multiplex PCR reads, holding one entry per CDR3 protein. The sample records roughly 800,000 distinct CDR3 sequences, over 35% being singletons. The sample was blood. The origin of the receptors is a man between 18 and 35 years old with Graves' hyperthyroidism.

This chain uses TRBV19 with TRBJ2-7; TRBD1 matches 9 bases. Trimming took 5 bases from V and 3 from J; bases not matched to a gene: 8. Per the germline V gene, CDR1 is LNHDA and CDR2 is SQIVND (reference sequence). This CDR3 has 15 amino acids. CDR3 residues: CASSVTPGQGYEQYF. CDR3 DNA sequence: TGTGCCAGTAGTGTAACTCCGGGACAGGGCTACGAGCAGTACTTC.

The chain has TRBV12-3 or TRBV12-4 and TRBJ1-5; the D is unclear. Trimming took off 7 bases at V and 4 bases at J, with 8 bases between the two ends. The CDR3 spans 12 residues. The CDR3 sequence: CASKRRNQPQHF. In DNA form, the CDR3 reads TGTGCCAGCAAACGGAGGAATCAGCCCCAGCATTTT.

This clonotype has at least ten counts. The rearrangement links TRBV20-1 to TRBJ1-2; the D gene is possibly TRBD1 (6 bases). The germline CDR1 and CDR2 sequences are DFQATT and SNEGSKA (reference sequence). There are 13 residues in the CDR3. V shed 0 bases and J shed 6 bases, with 11 bases lying between them. CDR3 sequence (DNA): TGCAGTGCTAGAGAGAGGGGGAAGAATGGCTACACCTTC. It encodes CSARERGKNGYTF.

About this clonotype itself: The germline gene is not matched at one end of the junction; a read error may be the cause. The rearrangement joins TRBV10-1 to TRBJ2-7; D is ambiguous. Germline V gene sequence: CDR1 WNHNN, CDR2 SYGVQD (reference sequence). CDR3 size: 14 residues. The CDR3 is CASSQDFNNYEQYF. The DNA of the CDR3 is TGTGCCAGCAGCCAAGATTTCAATAACTACGAGCAGTACTTC.

The gene calls are TRBV7-9 and TRBJ2-7; D is possibly TRBD1 (6 bases). Trimming cost V 1 base and J 3 bases, with 13 bases left between them. The germline gives CDR1 SEHNR, CDR2 FQNEAQ (reference sequence). The CDR3 is 15 residues long. The CDR3 bases are TGTGCCAGCAGCTTAGTGACAGGCGGAAGCTACGAGCAGTACTTC. Its translation: CASSLVTGGSYEQYF.

This chain connects TRBV20-1 to TRBJ1-1; D is perhaps TRBD1 (6 bases). The CDR3 spans 14 residues. The V gene's germline CDR1 is DFQATT and CDR2 SNEGSKA (reference sequence). Trimming took off 5 bases at V and 7 bases at J, with 20 bases between the two ends. This CDR3 reads CSASPTLRGGEAFF. In DNA form, the CDR3 reads TGCAGTGCTTCCCCCACTTTAAGGGGGGGTGAAGCTTTCTTT.

This chain uses TRBV7-8 with TRBJ2-7; 9 bases fit TRBD1. Trimming at V came to 2 bases and at J to 2 bases, leaving 7 bases not matched to a gene. From germline, CDR1 is SGHVS and CDR2 FQNEAQ. The CDR3 spans 16 residues. The CDR3 nucleotides read TGTGCCAGCAGCTTAAATTCCGGGACAGGGCCCTACGAGCAGTACTTC. As protein: CASSLNSGTGPYEQYF.

Note on this clonotype: A much bigger clone sits one base away, suggesting this may be a read error. The chain is built from TRBV7-2 and TRBJ2-7; D unresolved. V lost 3 bases and J 2 bases, leaving 5 bases between the germline ends. The CDR3 spans 12 residues. Germline lookup yields CDR1 SGHTA and CDR2 FQGNSA. CDR3 coding DNA: TGTGCCAGCAGCTTTCAGGCCTACGAGCAGTACTTC. This sequence encodes CASSFQAYEQYF. The complete variable domain, with remaining parts taken from reference TRBV7-2 and TRBJ2-7, reads GAGVSQSPSNKVTEKGKDVELRCDPISGHTALYWYRQSLGQGLEFLIYFQGNSAPDKSGLPSDRFSAERTGGSVSTLTIQRTQQEDSAVYLCASSFQAYEQYFGPGTRLTVT.

V gene TRBV24-1 combines with J gene TRBJ1-2; D unclear. V lost 3 bases and J lost 3, with 13 bases in between. There are 15 residues in the CDR3. In germline, CDR1 is KGHDR, CDR2 SFDVKD. CDR3 in amino acids: CATSDPTRIDYGYTF. The CDR3 DNA sequence: TGTGCCACCAGTGATCCTACAAGGATAGACTATGGCTACACCTTC.

This clonotype was counted between two and nine times. V gene TRBV5-8 combines with J gene TRBJ1-2; 7 bases map to TRBD1. Trimming at V came to 0 bases and at J to 8 bases, leaving 7 bases not matched to a gene. This CDR3 is built from 14 residues. The germline V gene has CDR1 SGHTS and CDR2 YDEGEE. This CDR3 reads CASSLDKGARGYTF. The CDR3 DNA follows: TGTGCCAGCAGCTTGGATAAGGGGGCGAGAGGCTACACCTTC.

This clonotype is a singleton in its sample. V and J are TRBV19 and TRBJ1-2, with D possibly being TRBD1 (5 bases). This CDR3 is 11 amino acids long. CDR1 is LNHDA, CDR2 SQIVND, per germline (reference sequence). Trimming removed 7 bases at V and 12 bases at J, with 15 bases between. CDR3 region: CASTPPGIDTF. The CDR3 nucleotides are TGTGCCAGTACCCCTCCAGGGATTGACACCTTC. Full variable domain (remainder filled in from reference TRBV19 and TRBJ1-2): DGGITQSPKYLFRKEGQNVTLSCEQNLNHDAMYWYRQDPGQGLRLIYYSQIVNDFQKGDIAEGYSVSREKKESFPLTVTSAQKNPTAFYLCASTPPGIDTFGSGTRLTVV.

The chain recombines TRBV7-3 with TRBJ2-2, with 7 bases aligning to TRBD2. CDR3 length: 16 amino acids. V was pared by 4 bases and J by 3 bases, with 8 bases of the junction left unmatched. The germline V gene encodes CDR1 SGHTA and CDR2 FQGTGA. The CDR3 spells CASSSAGLTYTGELFF. DNA for the CDR3: TGTGCCAGCAGCTCCGCGGGACTAACCTACACCGGGGAGCTGTTTTTT.

There are a few counts of this clonotype. The chain recombines TRBV11-2 with TRBJ2-7, with TRBD1 as a possible D gene (6 bases). The CDR3 runs to 15 residues. Germline CDR1 reads SGHAT; CDR2 reads FQNNGV. The V and J ends lost 1 base and 0 bases respectively, with 10 bases between them. Written as DNA, the CDR3 is TGTGCCAGCAGCTTAGTACAGGGCCACTCCTACGAGCAGTACTTC. Translation gives CASSLVQGHSYEQYF.

The V and J genes are TRBV20-1 and TRBJ2-7, with TRBD2 identical over 10 bases. Germline V CDR1 and CDR2: DFQATT, SNEGSKA (reference sequence). Germline trimming cut 1 base from V and 5 bases from J; bases unmatched to any gene: 11. This CDR3 contains 16 residues. The CDR3 DNA sequence: TGCAGTGCTAGAGTGAGTAGCGGGAGGCTGGGAAACGAGCAGTACTTC. It translates to CSARVSSGRLGNEQYF.

The chain employs TRBV7-6 and TRBJ2-2; 10 bases align to TRBD2. CDR1 and CDR2 (germline): SGHVS, FNYEAQ. The CDR3 contains 18 residues. V was pared by 1 base and J by 3 bases, with 8 bases of the junction left unmatched. CDR3 sequence (DNA): TGTGCCAGCAGCTTAGGCCTACTAGCGGGAAGAGACACCGGGGAGCTGTTTTTT. It is translated as CASSLGLLAGRDTGELFF.

This clonotype was counted ten times or more. The chain links TRBV19 to TRBJ2-6; possible D gene TRBD1, 6 bases. The CDR3 is made up of 15 amino acids. CDR1 is LNHDA, CDR2 SQIVND, per germline (reference sequence). V was trimmed by 5 bases and J by 2 bases, leaving 10 bases between them. The CDR3 region has the DNA TGTGCCAGTAGTGTCGCAGGGGCTGGGGCCAACGTCCTGACTTTC. This sequence encodes CASSVAGAGANVLTF.

The chain combines TRBV25-1 with TRBJ2-7; 10 bases are shared with TRBD1. CDR3 length: 16 amino acids. In germline, CDR1 is MGHDK, CDR2 SYGVNS. J was trimmed by 3 bases and V by 4 bases; bases with no gene match: 9. The DNA for the CDR3 is TGTGCCAGCAGTGCCTCCGGGACAGGGGACTTCTACGAGCAGTACTTC. This translates into CASSASGTGDFYEQYF.

The chain employs TRBV29-1 and TRBJ2-7, with 7 bases identical to TRBD1. V lost 6 bases and J lost 6; bases outside the gene matches: 5. Per germline, CDR1 SQVTM and CDR2 ANQGSEA. This CDR3 region has 11 residues. The CDR3 DNA reads as TGCAGCGTGGTACAGGGGAGCGAGCAGTACTTC. Its translation is CSVVQGSEQYF.

In the case of this clonotype: An end of the junction does not agree with germline; a read error may underlie this. The rearrangement joins TRBV5-4 to TRBJ1-2; tentative D call: TRBD1 (5 bases). Per germline, CDR1 SGHNT and CDR2 YYREEE (reference sequence). This CDR3 comprises 12 residues. CDR3 bases: TGCTGTATCGGCAGGGATAACTATGGCTACACCTTC. Amino acid sequence: CCIGRDNYGYTF.

The V gene is TRBV15, the J gene TRBJ1-5, with 8 bases aligning to TRBD1. The germline CDR1 and CDR2 sequences are LNHNV and YYDKDF (reference sequence). The ends lost 5 bases at V and 7 bases at J; junction bases unmatched: 7. The length of the CDR3 is 14 residues. The DNA for the CDR3 is TGTGCCACCAGCGGCGACAGGGGTAAGCAGCCCCAGCATTTT. Its protein is CATSGDRGKQPQHF.

This clonotype was seen only a few times. This sequence joins TRBV4-1 and TRBJ1-6; the D gene is possibly TRBD1 (5 bases). The CDR3 spans 14 residues. Germline V gives CDR1 MGHRA, CDR2 YSYEKL. The ends were cut back, 0 bases at V and 7 bases at J, with 7 bases in the middle. The CDR3 spells CASSQERGNSPLHF. In DNA form, the CDR3 reads TGCGCCAGCAGCCAAGAACGGGGCAATTCACCCCTCCACTTT.

This clonotype was seen a handful of times. V usage is TRBV5-5 and J usage is TRBJ1-1; no clear D gene. The CDR3 extends over 13 amino acids. V gave up 5 bases and J gave up 1 base, with 9 bases separating them. The V gene's germline CDR1 is SGHKS and CDR2 YYEKEE (reference sequence). CDR3: CASREPANTEAFF. Here the CDR3 DNA reads TGTGCCAGCAGAGAACCAGCGAACACTGAAGCTTTCTTT.

There are many counts of this clonotype. The chain joins TRBV19 to TRBJ1-4; no definite D call. V was cut by 4 bases and J by 4 bases, with 7 bases left in between. Per the germline V gene, CDR1 is LNHDA and CDR2 is SQIVND (reference sequence). This CDR3 contains 13 residues. The CDR3, as DNA: TGTGCCAGTAGTACTGGATATAATGAAAAACTGTTTTTT. Translating gives CASSTGYNEKLFF.

The rearrangement joins TRBV14 to TRBJ2-7; no reliable D call. V lost 1 base, J lost 0 bases, and 10 bases lay in between. The CDR3 sequence is 15 residues long. The germline gives CDR1 SGHDN, CDR2 FVKESK. For the CDR3, the DNA is TGTGCCAGCAGCCAAGTTGTCGGGCACTCCTACGAGCAGTACTTC. Its protein product is CASSQVVGHSYEQYF.